This T cell receptor (beta chain) was identified in a study of PD-L1 blockade in urothelial cancer (dated by TCRdb to the late 2010s). Regarding the study in general: Therapy was started in 2014 for all patients, and atezolizumab 1,200 mg was administered intravenously every 3 weeks. Whole exome sequencing and RNA sequencing of pretreatment tumors were performed alongside TCR sequencing in the same patients. Pretreatment tumor samples, along with matched peripheral blood collected serially before and after atezolizumab treatment, underwent TCR sequencing. Blood samples were analyzed at two time points: 3 weeks after treatment start (second dose) and 6 weeks after treatment start. Durable clinical benefit was defined as progression-free survival longer than 6 months, and TCR features were also tested against progression-free and overall survival. Somatic, immune and clinical correlates of response to PD-L1 blockade with atezolizumab in urothelial cancer were the focus of an exploratory multi-omic analysis. About 90% of the roughly 29 patients were identified as males with urothelial cancer of bladder origin, and a prior smoking history was reported by 18 of 29 patients. An ECOG performance status of 0 or 1 was recorded for the patients, and 0 to 3 prior chemotherapy regimens had been received by the patients. Durable clinical benefit was achieved by nine patients and was not achieved by 20 patients. Approximately 29 patients had pretreatment blood TCR-seq, about 25 had at least one posttreatment blood collection, and about 25 had tumor TCR-seq. A median of about 150,000 T cells and fewer than 85,000 unique TCRs was obtained from blood samples, and a median clonality of 0.080 was observed.

At the junction V is shortened by 1 base and J by 5 bases, with 16 bases in between. According to the germline V gene, CDR1 reads SGHTA and CDR2 reads FQGTGA. The CDR3 holds 16 amino acids from the cysteine to the phenylalanine. The only DNA kept is the CDR3, 48 bases in frame from the first base. To estimate absolute template abundance from read counts, synthetic TCR analog templates were spiked into each PCR. TCRbeta CDR3 regions were amplified from genomic DNA with bias-controlled V and J gene primers using the immunoSEQ assay. Rearranged TCRbeta segments were sequenced at approximately 20X coverage. Per the authors' processing: Clustering was used to correct sequencing errors, and CDR3s were annotated against IMGT so that V, D and J genes could be assigned. Only productive TCRbeta rearrangements were used in downstream analyses, excluding out-of-frame or stop-codon sequences. Clonality was computed as one minus Shannon entropy normalized by the log of the number of unique productive sequences. Clones differing between time points or between blood and tumor were identified using Fisher's exact test with Benjamini-Hochberg correction, with an adjusted p below 0.01 applied as the threshold. Imported from immuneACCESS, the table was reduced by TCRdb to in-frame sequences with V and J called. These copies leave out some clones; in studies compared against another copy, an unresolved V gene accounts for under half, and the cause of the remainder is not known. V and J calls and clone size are those listed in that table; D and trimming were worked out from the DNA. Here the sample has tens of thousands of clones; roughly 89% occur a single time. The ten largest account for around 7% of the sample.

Of note for this clone: Its antigen is currently not known. One base away there is no much larger clone; base qualities are not given.

The label giving this sample's time point can be read as: peripheral blood 6 weeks after treatment start. A cohort of some 29 patients with locally advanced or metastatic urothelial carcinoma, treated at Memorial Sloan Kettering on a trial protocol, was included. Peripheral blood mononuclear cells were collected pretreatment and during treatment, with between 1 and 8 total time points obtained per patient. The Qiagen DNeasy Blood extraction kit was used to purify genomic DNA from total PBMCs and tumor samples. PBMCs were collected pretreatment and during treatment, and were isolated and stored as previously described. Paper-wide results and their limitations: Patients with durable benefit showed greater expansion of tumor-associated TCR clones in peripheral blood 3 weeks after starting treatment (n = 22, p = 0.022). Improved progression-free and overall survival was associated with having pretreatment peripheral blood TCR clonality below the median. Because of the small sample size (n ≈ 30) and the many exploratory analyses performed, the results are intended to be regarded as hypothesis-generating.

The chain links TRBV7-3 with TRBJ2-3, and the D gene may be TRBD2, 6 bases matching. This receptor was taken from a man between 70 and 80 years old with urothelial cancer. The source material was PBMCs, sampled around atezolizumab (anti-PD-L1) treatment. The sequenced DNA: TGTGCCAGCAGCTTAAGGGGCGGTCCCGGGGGAGATACGCAGTATTTT. This encodes CASSLRGGPGGDTQYF.